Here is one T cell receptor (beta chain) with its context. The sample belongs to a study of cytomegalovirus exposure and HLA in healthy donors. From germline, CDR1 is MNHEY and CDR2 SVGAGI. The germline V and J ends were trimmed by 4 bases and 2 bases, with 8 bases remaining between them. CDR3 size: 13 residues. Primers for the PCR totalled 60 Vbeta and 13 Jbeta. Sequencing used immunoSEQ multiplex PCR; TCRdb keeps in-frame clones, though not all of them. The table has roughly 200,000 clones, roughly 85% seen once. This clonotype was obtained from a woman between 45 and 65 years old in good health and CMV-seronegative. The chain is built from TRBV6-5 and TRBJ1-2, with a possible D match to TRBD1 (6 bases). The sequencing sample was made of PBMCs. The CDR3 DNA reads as TGTGCCAGCAGTTCGACAGGCAACTATGGCTACACCTTC. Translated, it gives CASSSTGNYGYTF.